Presented here are 21 T cell receptor beta chains from one specimen sequenced in a study of neoadjuvant nivolumab and ipilimumab in lung cancer. The method was immunoSEQ multiplex PCR; TCRdb's version includes in-frame clones alone and lacks a portion of them. The sample lists 30,000 or so clones; approximately 86% were seen once. The input for sequencing was tumor tissue, taken after neoadjuvant nivolumab, alone or with ipilimumab, at or shortly before surgery. Receptors originate from an adult with non-small cell lung cancer.

The V and J genes are TRBV25-1 and TRBJ1-5, with D perhaps matching TRBD1 (6 bases). Deletions cut 5 bases from V and 3 bases from J, with 11 bases between. Germline-derived CDR1 and CDR2 are MGHDK and SYGVNS. CDR3 length equals 14 residues. The chain's CDR3 is CASSLQGNNQPQHF. As DNA, the CDR3 is TGTGCCAGCAGTTTACAGGGAAACAATCAGCCCCAGCATTTT.

This chain links TRBV5-1 with TRBJ2-5; 10 nucleotides match TRBD2. From germline, CDR1 is SGHRS and CDR2 YFSETQ. This CDR3 comprises 18 residues. J gave up 4 bases and V 0 bases, and 12 bases lay outside the gene matches. CDR3 protein: CASSLAIRLAGAGETQYF. The CDR3 DNA reads as TGCGCCAGCAGCTTGGCTATCCGGCTAGCGGGAGCTGGAGAGACCCAGTACTTC.

CDR3 nucleotide sequence: TGTGCCAGCAGCGTAGGAGGGGGTGGTGAAAAACTGTTTTTT. Amino acid sequence: CASSVGGGGEKLFF. This rearrangement joins TRBV9 to TRBJ1-4; D may be TRBD1 (6 bases). This CDR3 has 14 amino acids. V lost 0 bases and J 7 bases, leaving 10 bases between the germline ends. Germline assignment: CDR1 SGDLS and CDR2 YYNGEE.

The chain joins TRBV11-2 to TRBJ2-1, with 11 bases matching TRBD2. The CDR3 runs to 16 residues. V gave up 4 bases and J gave up 4 bases; unmatched junction bases: 6. CDR1 and CDR2 (germline): SGHAT, FQNNGV. The DNA of the CDR3 is TGTGCCAGCAGCTCCGGACTAGCGGGTCTTTACAATGAGCAGTTCTTC. Its protein is CASSSGLAGLYNEQFF. Filled out from reference TRBV11-2 and TRBJ2-1, the complete variable domain reads EAGVAQSPRYKIIEKRQSVAFWCNPISGHATLYWYQQILGQGPKLLIQFQNNGVVDDSQLPKDRFSAERLKGVDSTLKIQPAKLEDSAVYLCASSSGLAGLYNEQFFGPGTRLTVL.

The chain is built from TRBV14 and TRBJ2-1; the D gene is possibly TRBD1 (5 bases). CDR1 SGHDN and CDR2 FVKESK come from the germline V gene. CDR3 length equals 14 residues. With 2 bases removed from V and 3 bases from J, the gap between germline ends came to 8 bases. The CDR3 loop is CASSQRQGYNEQFF. CDR3 coding DNA: TGTGCCAGCAGCCAACGGCAGGGCTACAATGAGCAGTTCTTC.

The chain couples TRBV18 to TRBJ2-5; D ambiguous. Per the germline V gene, CDR1 is KGHSH and CDR2 is LQKENI. The CDR3 loop spans 13 amino acids. V lost 2 bases and J lost 3, with 7 bases in between. The chain's CDR3 is CASSPGEEETQYF. Written as DNA, the CDR3 is TGTGCCAGCTCACCAGGCGAGGAAGAGACCCAGTACTTC.

The genes are TRBV5-1 and TRBJ1-3; 7 bases are shared with TRBD1. V trimming: 0 bases; J trimming: 1 base; junction bases outside the gene matches: 16. Germline assignment: CDR1 SGHRS and CDR2 YFSETQ. The CDR3 has 20 amino acids. The CDR3 protein is CASSLEGAATGWFSGNTIYF. The DNA of the CDR3 is TGCGCCAGCAGCTTGGAAGGAGCGGCGACAGGGTGGTTTTCTGGAAACACCATATATTTT.

The table lists this clone with a count of one. V and J are TRBV10-3 and TRBJ1-4; D is undetermined. Germline V CDR1 and CDR2: ENHRY, SYGVKD. V was cut by 2 bases and J by 3 bases, with 7 bases left in between. CDR3 length equals 14 residues. The CDR3 here is CAISEAASNEKLFF. The CDR3 DNA reads TGTGCCATCAGTGAGGCAGCGTCTAATGAAAAACTGTTTTTT.

The chain employs TRBV6-6 and TRBJ1-5; D is uncertain. The CDR3 has 12 residues. Germline V gene lookup returns CDR1 MNHNY and CDR2 SVGAGI (reference sequence). V gave up 4 bases and J gave up 7 bases, with 8 bases separating them. The CDR3 protein is CASSLSGQPQHF. CDR3 in DNA: TGTGCCAGCAGTTTATCGGGCCAGCCCCAGCATTTT.

The chain is built from TRBV5-1 and TRBJ2-7, with TRBD1 as a possible D gene (6 bases). V was trimmed by 4 bases and J by 4 bases, leaving 9 bases between them. The CDR3 is 12 residues long. Germline V gene data show CDR1 as SGHRS and CDR2 as YFSETQ. The DNA of the CDR3 is TGCGCCAGCAGCAAGGACAGATACGAGCAGTACTTC. Protein: CASSKDRYEQYF.

There are a few counts of this clone. The genes are TRBV2 and TRBJ2-6; TRBD2 is a possible D gene (6 bases). Trimming cost V 8 bases and J 4 bases, with 9 bases left between them. The germline V gene has CDR1 SNHLY and CDR2 FYNNEI. The CDR3 contains 13 residues. CDR3 protein: CASGGTGANVLTF. The DNA of the CDR3 is TGTGCCAGCGGGGGGACGGGGGCCAACGTCCTGACTTTC.

This rearrangement joins TRBV5-1 to TRBJ2-7, with D unclear. Germline CDR1 SGHRS, CDR2 YFSETQ. The CDR3 contains 13 residues. V lost 3 bases and J lost 2, with 9 bases in between. CDR3 protein: CASSWGSTYEQYF. The CDR3 region has the DNA TGCGCCAGCAGCTGGGGATCTACCTACGAGCAGTACTTC.

The chain couples TRBV10-2 to TRBJ1-1; perhaps TRBD1 as D (6 bases). Germline V CDR1 and CDR2: WSHSY, SAAADI. The CDR3 extends over 14 amino acids. V shed 0 bases and J shed 4 bases, with 9 bases lying between them. For the CDR3, the DNA is TGCGCCAGCAGTGAGTCCGGGGGCACCACTGAAGCTTTCTTT. Protein: CASSESGGTTEAFF.

V gene TRBV7-2 combines with J gene TRBJ2-7; D is perhaps TRBD1 (6 bases). V was pared by 5 bases and J by 3 bases, with 11 bases between. The CDR3 is 13 amino acids. The germline V gene has CDR1 SGHTA and CDR2 FQGNSA. Here the CDR3 reads CASSLGQLYEQYF. In nucleotides, the CDR3 is TGTGCCAGCAGCCTTGGACAGCTCTACGAGCAGTACTTC.

The chain joins TRBV28 to TRBJ2-2; D is uncertain. The CDR3 contains 11 residues. Germline lookup yields CDR1 MDHEN and CDR2 SYDVKM. V was shortened by 3 bases and J by 6 bases, with 2 bases between the two germline ends. CDR3 nucleotides: TGTGCCAGCAGTTTGGCCGGGGAGCTGTTTTTT. Its translation is CASSLAGELFF.

This clone has only one observation. The CDR3 DNA sequence: TGTGCCAGCAGTGAAGGTCAGGCCTCTGGAAACACCATATATTTT. It yields the protein CASSEGQASGNTIYF. J is TRBJ1-3 and V is TRBV2; no clear D gene. The V gene lost 1 base and the J gene lost 0 bases, with 7 bases spanning the gap. CDR1 SNHLY and CDR2 FYNNEI come from the germline V gene. The CDR3 has 15 amino acids.

The chain uses TRBV2 and TRBJ1-2; D is ambiguous. The CDR3 sequence is 14 residues long. Germline CDR1 reads SNHLY; CDR2 reads FYNNEI. V lost 4 bases and J lost 0, with 9 bases in between. CDR3 sequence (DNA): TGTGCCAGCAGTGGGCAGACCGCTAACTATGGCTACACCTTC. Translating it yields CASSGQTANYGYTF.

This clone appeared a few times. The rearrangement uses TRBV30 and TRBJ1-1; unclear D gene. The V and J ends lost 2 bases and 2 bases respectively, with 9 bases between them. The CDR3 runs to 13 residues. Germline V CDR1 and CDR2: GTSNPN, SVGIG (reference sequence). The CDR3 protein is CAWSQDKNTEAFF. DNA for the CDR3: TGTGCCTGGAGTCAAGACAAAAACACTGAAGCTTTCTTT.

This chain uses TRBV7-2 with TRBJ2-7, with 12 nucleotides matching TRBD2. Germline-derived CDR1 and CDR2 are SGHTA and FQGNSA. The trim removed 2 bases at V and 5 bases at J, leaving 7 bases unmatched. There are 16 residues in the CDR3. The CDR3 DNA follows: TGTGCCAGCAGCTTACCGACTAGCGGGAGAAGGAACGAGCAGTACTTC. Residues: CASSLPTSGRRNEQYF.

CDR3 protein: CTSSQDSPDRGLEVNYGYTF. Written as DNA, the CDR3 is TGCACCAGCAGCCAAGATTCCCCGGACAGGGGATTGGAAGTTAACTATGGCTACACCTTC. V gene TRBV1 combines with J gene TRBJ1-2; TRBD1 is the table's D call, not checked against the DNA. TRBV1 is shown as a pseudogene. CDR3 size: 20 residues.

The chain carries TRBV30 and TRBJ2-5, with 8 bases fitting TRBD2. V was pared by 5 bases and J by 4 bases, with 3 bases of the junction left unmatched. The germline V gene encodes CDR1 GTSNPN and CDR2 SVGIG (reference sequence). The CDR3 has 12 residues. CDR3 nucleotide sequence: TGTGCCTGGTCGGGAGGGACAGAGACCCAGTACTTC. Its translation: CAWSGGTETQYF.